Sequencing of this TCR beta chain was carried out in a study of T cell repertoires in cytomegalovirus infection. With 1 base clipped from V and 10 bases from J, the junction kept 11 bases outside the gene matches. CDR3 length equals 16 residues. Germline lookup yields CDR1 SGHTA and CDR2 FQGNSA. TCRdb called the reads again in MiXCR, with one record for every CDR3 protein. The data contain 650,000 to 900,000 distinct CDR3 sequences, 25% to 30% of them seen just once; the ten biggest clones take up 13%. Ten or more counts support this clonotype. Its antigen is undetermined. V gene TRBV7-2 combines with J gene TRBJ2-1, with 9 bases matching TRBD2. The TCR comes from a human donor in good health (CMV status not recorded). Some clones in this sample may be carry-over from other donors' samples. The sample in question was cultured CD8+ T cells from PBMCs, obtained from culture after CMV antigen stimulation. The CDR3 DNA reads as TGTGCCAGCAGCTTAGGGCGGGGGGGCATGGGAAGGGAGCAGTTCTTC. Protein sequence: CASSLGRGGMGREQFF.